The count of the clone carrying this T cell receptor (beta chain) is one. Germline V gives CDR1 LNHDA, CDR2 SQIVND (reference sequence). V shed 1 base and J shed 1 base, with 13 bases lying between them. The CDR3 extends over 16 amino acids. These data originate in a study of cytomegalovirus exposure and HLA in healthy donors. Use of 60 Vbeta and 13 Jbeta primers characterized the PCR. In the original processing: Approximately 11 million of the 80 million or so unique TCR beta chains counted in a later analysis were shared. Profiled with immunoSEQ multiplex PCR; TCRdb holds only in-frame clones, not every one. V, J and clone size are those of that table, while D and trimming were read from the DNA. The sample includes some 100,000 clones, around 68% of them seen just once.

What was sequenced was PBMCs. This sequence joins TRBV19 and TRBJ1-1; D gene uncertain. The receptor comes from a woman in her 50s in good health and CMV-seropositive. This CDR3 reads CASSIGFGSENTEAFF. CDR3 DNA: TGTGCCAGTAGTATAGGGTTTGGCAGTGAGAACACTGAAGCTTTCTTT.